These 24 T cell receptor beta chains share one sample of origin, sequenced in a study of blood T cell repertoires in COVID-19. Profiled with immunoSEQ multiplex PCR; TCRdb holds only in-frame clones, not every one. Altogether tens of thousands of clones are present, 73% being singletons, with the ten largest covering around 20%. Sequenced: peripheral blood. The origin of the receptors is a man aged 60 to 75 with acute or convalescent COVID-19.

The chain employs TRBV5-4 and TRBJ2-3, with 11 nucleotides matching TRBD1. V lost 3 bases to trimming and J lost 2 bases; unmatched junction nucleotides: 14. The CDR3 has 19 residues. Germline V gene data show CDR1 as SGHNT and CDR2 as YYREEE (reference sequence). The CDR3 loop reads CASSSPGQGGSSHTDTQYF. In nucleotides, the CDR3 is TGTGCCAGCAGCTCTCCGGGACAGGGGGGCAGCAGCCACACAGATACGCAGTATTTT.

The V and J genes are TRBV6-5 and TRBJ1-5; D is ambiguous. With 5 bases removed from V and 5 bases from J, the gap between germline ends came to 7 bases. Looked up from germline, CDR1 is MNHEY and CDR2 is SVGAGI. The CDR3 sequence is 12 residues long. The CDR3 nucleotides read TGTGCCAGCAGTACCCAGGATCAGCCCCAGCATTTT. Translating gives CASSTQDQPQHF.

This chain connects TRBV18 to TRBJ1-2; TRBD1 is a possible D gene (6 bases). The CDR3 is 14 residues long. The germline V gene encodes CDR1 KGHSH and CDR2 LQKENI. Trimming left V 2 bases short and J 4 bases short, with 11 bases between. Written as DNA, the CDR3 is TGTGCCAGCTCACCAAGCCAGGGGATCTATGGCTACACCTTC. Translation: CASSPSQGIYGYTF.

V is TRBV1 and J is TRBJ1-2. TRBV1 is an annotated pseudogene. This CDR3 has 15 amino acids. CDR3 region: CTSSQDERGYYGYTF. DNA of the CDR3: TGCACCAGCAGCCAAGATGAACGAGGTTACTATGGCTACACCTTC.

This chain joins TRBV5-5 and TRBJ2-5; a possible D gene is TRBD2 (7 bases). The V end was cut by 5 bases, the J end by 2 bases, with 16 bases between. CDR3 length: 15 amino acids. Germline CDR1 SGHKS, CDR2 YYEKEE (reference sequence). The chain's CDR3 is CASSSTGGPQETQYF. In DNA form, the CDR3 reads TGTGCCAGCAGTTCTACGGGGGGCCCTCAAGAGACCCAGTACTTC.

The V and J genes are TRBV3-1 (or the pseudogene TRBV3-2) and TRBJ2-3; no clear D gene. Trimming shortened V by 4 bases and J by 3 bases, and 14 bases separated the two germline ends. Germline V CDR1 and CDR2: LGHDT, YNNKEL (reference sequence). The CDR3 has 15 amino acids. CDR3 loop: CASSPSPDKTDTQYF. Here the CDR3 DNA reads TGTGCCAGCAGCCCCTCGCCCGACAAAACAGATACGCAGTATTTT.

The chain employs TRBV10-3 and TRBJ2-1; 10 nucleotides line up with TRBD1. Germline CDR1 is ENHRY and CDR2 is SYGVKD. J gave up 6 bases and V 6 bases, and 8 bases lay outside the gene matches. The CDR3 has 15 residues. CDR3 nucleotides: TGTGCCATCAGCGATAGGGACAGGGGTTCCAATGAGCAGTTCTTC. Protein sequence: CAISDRDRGSNEQFF.

This rearrangement joins TRBV5-6 to TRBJ2-5; D uncertain. CDR1 is SGHDT and CDR2 is YYEEEE in the germline V gene. The V gene lost 0 bases and the J gene lost 5 bases, with 11 bases spanning the gap. This CDR3 spans 14 amino acids. The CDR3 here is CASSLGPGLETQYF. As DNA, the CDR3 is TGTGCCAGCAGCTTGGGGCCAGGATTGGAGACCCAGTACTTC.

The chain combines TRBV4-1 with TRBJ2-3, with D perhaps TRBD2 (5 bases). V shed 1 base and J shed 4 bases, with 9 bases lying between them. The CDR3 extends over 14 amino acids. Germline CDR1 is MGHRA and CDR2 is YSYEKL. In DNA form, the CDR3 reads TGCGCCAGCAGCCAAGGAGGGTTTGCAGATACGCAGTATTTT. Protein: CASSQGGFADTQYF.

The chain couples TRBV5-4 to TRBJ1-6; D is uncertain. CDR1 and CDR2 (germline): SGHNT, YYREEE (reference sequence). V shed 4 bases and J shed 0 bases, with 8 bases lying between them. The CDR3 has 15 residues. This CDR3 is CASSQESSYNSPLHF. CDR3 sequence (DNA): TGTGCCAGCAGCCAAGAGAGCTCCTATAATTCACCCCTCCACTTT.

V usage is TRBV11-2 and J usage is TRBJ1-2; the match to TRBD1 covers 7 bases. CDR1 is SGHAT, CDR2 FQNNGV, per germline. With V trimmed by 5 bases and J by 7 bases, 10 bases remained unmatched. CDR3 length: 14 amino acids. CDR3 coding DNA: TGTGCCAGCAGCCCAAGGGCGGAGGGGGCTGGCTACACCTTC. Translated: CASSPRAEGAGYTF.

This clone came up a few times. This chain joins TRBV7-2 and TRBJ2-2; no reliable D call. This CDR3 is 15 amino acids long. Trimming removed 1 base from V and 4 bases from J, with 10 bases in between. Germline CDR1 and CDR2: SGHTA and FQGNSA. Here the CDR3 reads CASSLGPYATGELFF. CDR3 in DNA: TGTGCCAGCAGCTTAGGTCCCTACGCCACCGGGGAGCTGTTTTTT.

The rearrangement links TRBV6-5 to TRBJ2-7; 9 bases fit TRBD1. Germline values: CDR1 MNHEY, CDR2 SVGAGI. The CDR3 contains 14 residues. The J segment lost 1 base and the V segment lost 6 bases, leaving 4 bases of the junction unmatched. As DNA, the CDR3 is TGTGCCAGCAGGAAAGGGACAGGGTCCTACGAGCAGTACTTC. Amino acid sequence: CASRKGTGSYEQYF.

The V and J genes are TRBV7-9 and TRBJ1-1; D is ambiguous. Trimming stripped 8 bases from V and 4 bases from J, with 14 bases between. The germline V gene encodes CDR1 SEHNR and CDR2 FQNEAQ (reference sequence). The CDR3 runs 13 residues. Here the CDR3 DNA reads TGTGCCAGCCGGCTATTAGGGAGCACTGAAGCTTTCTTT. Protein sequence: CASRLLGSTEAFF.

The V gene is TRBV28, the J gene TRBJ2-1; 10 bases line up with TRBD1. V lost 1 base and J lost 4; bases outside the gene matches: 1. Germline values: CDR1 MDHEN, CDR2 SYDVKM. The CDR3 consists of 15 residues. The CDR3 loop is CASSLSGQGYNEQFF. DNA for the CDR3: TGTGCCAGCAGTTTATCGGGACAGGGGTACAATGAGCAGTTCTTC. Complete variable domain (other parts from reference TRBV28 and TRBJ2-1): DVKVTQSSRYLVKRTGEKVFLECVQDMDHENMFWYRQDPGLGLRLIYFSYDVKMKEKGDIPEGYSVSREKKERFSLILESASTNQTSMYLCASSLSGQGYNEQFFGPGTRLTVL.

The chain has TRBV11-3 and TRBJ2-5; D remains unclear. V shed 0 bases and J shed 5 bases, with 10 bases lying between them. The germline gives CDR1 SGHNT, CDR2 YENEEA. The CDR3 runs to 14 residues. The CDR3 sequence is CASSLDGQKETQYF. In DNA form, the CDR3 reads TGTGCCAGCAGCTTAGATGGGCAGAAGGAGACCCAGTACTTC.

The V and J genes are TRBV5-6 and TRBJ1-3, with no clear D. CDR3 size: 14 residues. The germline gives CDR1 SGHDT, CDR2 YYEEEE. V lost 1 base, J lost 0 bases, and 5 bases lay in between. As DNA, the CDR3 is TGTGCCAGCAGCTTGCCAGACTCTGGAAACACCATATATTTT. This translates into CASSLPDSGNTIYF.

This clone has only a few counts. V is TRBV6-1 and J is TRBJ1-5; a weak D match, TRBD1 (6 bases). The CDR3 is 14 amino acids. Germline CDR1 and CDR2: MNHNS and SASEGT. V was clipped by 3 bases and J by 5 bases, with 11 bases between them. This CDR3 is CASSDWGRDQPQHF. In DNA, the CDR3 is TGTGCCAGCAGTGATTGGGGGCGGGATCAGCCCCAGCATTTT.

The V and J genes are TRBV5-1 and TRBJ1-2; perhaps TRBD1 as D (5 bases). This CDR3 spans 15 amino acids. V gave up 1 base and J gave up 0 bases, with 10 bases separating them. From germline, CDR1 is SGHRS and CDR2 YFSETQ. CDR3 in DNA: TGCGCCAGCAGCTTGACAGGAGCAGCTAACTATGGCTACACCTTC. Translated: CASSLTGAANYGYTF.

The V and J genes are TRBV19 and TRBJ2-7; 10 bases align to TRBD1. V was clipped by 5 bases and J by 0 bases; unmatched bases: 13. Germline values: CDR1 LNHDA, CDR2 SQIVND (reference sequence). The CDR3 is made up of 18 amino acids. CDR3 nucleotide sequence: TGTGCCAGTAGTCCCCAACCTACGGGACAGGGGAACTCCTACGAGCAGTACTTC. It translates to CASSPQPTGQGNSYEQYF. Complete variable domain (other parts from reference TRBV19 and TRBJ2-7): DGGITQSPKYLFRKEGQNVTLSCEQNLNHDAMYWYRQDPGQGLRLIYYSQIVNDFQKGDIAEGYSVSREKKESFPLTVTSAQKNPTAFYLCASSPQPTGQGNSYEQYFGPGTRLTVT.

The table lists this clone with a few counts. The rearrangement joins TRBV6-5 to TRBJ2-1; 10 nucleotides line up with TRBD1. CDR3 length equals 14 residues. V trimming: 0 bases; J trimming: 8 bases; junction bases outside the gene matches: 1. Germline CDR1 and CDR2: MNHEY and SVGAGI. CDR3: CASSYSGTGDEQFF. The CDR3 DNA is TGTGCCAGCAGTTACTCCGGGACAGGGGATGAGCAGTTCTTC.

This clone has a handful of counts. This chain connects TRBV3-1 (or the pseudogene TRBV3-2) to TRBJ2-1, with TRBD2 identical over 7 bases. The CDR3 totals 15 residues. Germline lookup yields CDR1 LGHDT and CDR2 YNNKEL (reference sequence). Trimming took 0 bases from V and 8 from J; bases not matched to a gene: 7. CDR3 sequence: CASSQDRITSDEQFF. The CDR3, as DNA: TGTGCCAGCAGCCAAGATCGGATCACTAGCGATGAGCAGTTCTTC.

The chain carries TRBV5-6 and TRBJ1-2, with D possibly being TRBD1 (5 bases). Germline values: CDR1 SGHDT, CDR2 YYEEEE. Trimming removed 0 bases at V and 4 bases at J, with 10 bases between. The CDR3 length is 14 residues. CDR3 coding DNA: TGTGCCAGCAGCTTGGCCTGGGGCGGCTATGGCTACACCTTC. Translating gives CASSLAWGGYGYTF.

This clone was seen once. V usage is TRBV2 and J usage is TRBJ1-1, with D uncertain. Germline CDR1 reads SNHLY; CDR2 reads FYNNEI. Between the trimmed V and J ends, which lost 1 base and 8 bases, there was a span of 11 bases. This CDR3 spans 13 amino acids. The CDR3 reads CASSEEMGSEAFF. Written as DNA, the CDR3 is TGTGCCAGCAGTGAAGAAATGGGCAGCGAAGCTTTCTTT.